These 3 T cell receptor beta chains came from one sample sequenced in a study of blood T cell repertoires in COVID-19. Clones were sequenced by immunoSEQ multiplex PCR, and TCRdb holds only the in-frame ones, with some missing. This sample carries roughly 40,000 clones, 70% to 90% of them seen once, and the ten largest clones take over 45%. Specimen: peripheral blood. Every receptor here comes from an older man with acute or convalescent COVID-19.

The rearrangement joins TRBV5-6 to TRBJ1-5, with D maybe TRBD1 (5 bases). V shed 3 bases and J shed 3 bases, with 10 bases lying between them. The germline V gene encodes CDR1 SGHDT and CDR2 YYEEEE. CDR3 length equals 14 residues. The CDR3 region has the DNA TGTGCCAGCAGCTCGGGGGGTATCAATCAGCCCCAGCATTTT. As protein: CASSSGGINQPQHF.

V and J are TRBV28 and TRBJ2-1, with 8 nucleotides matching TRBD2. This CDR3 comprises 16 residues. Trimming took 4 bases from V and 0 from J; bases not matched to a gene: 5. CDR1 MDHEN and CDR2 SYDVKM come from the germline V gene. The CDR3 spells CASSSLAGSSYNEQFF. The CDR3 coding sequence is TGTGCCAGCAGTTCTTTAGCGGGGAGCTCCTACAATGAGCAGTTCTTC.

This rearrangement joins TRBV4-2 to TRBJ2-3; 10 positions agree with TRBD2. The CDR3 extends over 17 amino acids. V shed 4 bases, J shed 1 base, and the junction held 8 bases outside the gene matches. Germline-derived CDR1 and CDR2 are LGHNA and YNFKEQ. In nucleotides, the CDR3 is TGTGCCAGCAGCCCCGTGGGGCTAGCGGGGGGCACAGATACGCAGTATTTT. Its protein product is CASSPVGLAGGTDTQYF.